The subject of this entry is one TCR beta chain. Its specificity is not known. The CDR3 runs to 13 residues. Germline V gene sequence: CDR1 SGHTA, CDR2 FQGNSA. The germline V and J ends were trimmed by 3 bases and 2 bases, with 5 bases remaining between them. Clones were sequenced by immunoSEQ multiplex PCR, and TCRdb holds only the in-frame ones, with some missing. The table has roughly 380,000 clones, just over 90% seen once; the top ten hold 3.9%. The sample comes from a study of Ad26.COV2.S vaccination and SARS-CoV-2 variants. Study observations and caveats: Vaccinees displayed broader spike-specific TCR repertoires than placebo recipients. Analyses that measured TCR breadth and depth may have underestimated total T cell responses. Spike-specific responses of CD8+ and CD4+ T cells were reported to display substantial breadth after vaccination.

This receptor was identified in a human donor who had recovered from COVID-19. Sequenced here: peripheral blood, sampled after recovery from COVID-19. V usage is TRBV7-2 and J usage is TRBJ1-5; D ambiguous. The CDR3 protein is CASSFKGNQPQHF. The CDR3 DNA follows: TGTGCCAGCAGCTTCAAGGGCAATCAGCCCCAGCATTTT.